The next 17 T cell receptor beta chains were all read from a single sample in a study of CD8 T cells in Susac syndrome. RNA amounts of roughly 0.5 to 1 ug underwent reverse transcription with random hexamers. Each CDR3 protein is one row after TCRdb ran MiXCR on the immunoSEQ multiplex PCR reads. The sample contains roughly 150,000 distinct CDR3 sequences, approximately 94% of which appear only once. Sequenced sample: CD4+ T cells from PBMCs. Receptors originate from a human donor with multiple sclerosis.

This clonotype was observed once. This rearrangement joins TRBV7-7 to TRBJ2-1; D possibly corresponds to TRBD1 (5 bases). The V gene lost 5 bases and the J gene lost 2 bases, with 13 bases spanning the gap. The germline gives CDR1 SSHAT, CDR2 FNYEAQ (reference sequence). The CDR3 runs to 15 residues. In DNA, the CDR3 is TGTGCCAGCAGCGCCCTAGGGGCGACCTACAATGAGCAGTTCTTC. This codes for CASSALGATYNEQFF.

The chain couples TRBV24-1 to TRBJ2-5, with D perhaps TRBD2 (7 bases). CDR1 is KGHDR and CDR2 is SFDVKD in the germline V gene. Trimming took 9 bases from V and 5 from J, leaving 9 bases between them. This CDR3 has 11 amino acids. This CDR3 reads CATEGGETQYF. CDR3 nucleotides: TGTGCCACCGAGGGGGGGGAGACCCAGTACTTC.

The chain joins TRBV28 to TRBJ1-4; 7 nucleotides agree with TRBD1. Trimming cost V 5 bases and J 5 bases; bases outside gene matches: 11. Germline CDR1 MDHEN, CDR2 SYDVKM. The CDR3 has 16 amino acids. CDR3 in DNA: TGTGCCAGCAGTAAGGGTGGGACAGAGGAGAATGAAAAACTGTTTTTT. It is translated as CASSKGGTEENEKLFF.

This rearrangement joins TRBV6-2 or TRBV6-3 to TRBJ1-1; D unclear. CDR1 and CDR2 from the germline V gene are MNHEY and SVGEGT. Trimming took off 2 bases at V and 2 bases at J, with 12 bases between the two ends. This CDR3 is 15 amino acids long. CDR3 sequence reads: CASSYLGTHNTEAFF. Written as DNA, the CDR3 is TGTGCCAGCAGTTACCTCGGCACGCACAACACTGAAGCTTTCTTT.

The chain combines TRBV2 with TRBJ1-5, with D tentatively TRBD1 (6 bases). With 6 bases removed from V and 0 bases from J, the gap between germline ends came to 12 bases. Looked up from germline, CDR1 is SNHLY and CDR2 is FYNNEI. This CDR3 spans 15 amino acids. CDR3 in amino acids: CASSFGDTSNQPQHF. CDR3 bases: TGTGCCAGCAGCTTCGGGGACACTAGCAATCAGCCCCAGCATTTT.

The gene calls are TRBV7-3 and TRBJ1-2, with 8 bases aligning to TRBD1. The germline gives CDR1 SGHTA, CDR2 FQGTGA. V trimming: 2 bases; J trimming: 8 bases; junction bases outside the gene matches: 10. The CDR3 sequence is 15 residues long. The CDR3 DNA is TGTGCCAGCAGCTTATACCAGGGGGCGCCGGGGGGCTACACCTTC. Translating gives CASSLYQGAPGGYTF. Using reference TRBV7-3 and TRBJ1-2 for the parts outside the CDR3, the full variable domain is GAGVSQTPSNKVTEKGKYVELRCDPISGHTALYWYRQSLGQGPEFLIYFQGTGAADDSGLPNDRFFAVRPEGSVSTLKIQRTERGDSAVYLCASSLYQGAPGGYTFGSGTRLTVV.

The chain links TRBV23-1 to TRBJ2-7; D is uncertain. TRBV23-1 is classed as an ORF, of uncertain function. Trimming left V 1 base short and J 3 bases short, with 13 bases between. The CDR3 has 15 amino acids. CDR3 sequence reads: CASSQCKTCGYEQYF. The CDR3 nucleotides read TGCGCCAGCAGTCAATGCAAGACGTGTGGCTACGAGCAGTACTTC.

This sequence joins TRBV6-2 or TRBV6-3 and TRBJ1-5, with a possible D match to TRBD1 (5 bases). Germline V lookup: CDR1 MNHEY, CDR2 SVGEGT. The CDR3 loop spans 16 amino acids. V was shortened by 6 bases and J by 2 bases, with 17 bases between the two germline ends. CDR3 DNA sequence: TGTGCCAGCAGCCCCGGGGGGTATCTGGGCAATCAGCCCCAGCATTTT. This encodes CASSPGGYLGNQPQHF.

The rearrangement links TRBV11-2 to TRBJ2-2, with 8 bases fitting TRBD1. The CDR3 covers 15 residues. V shed 5 bases and J 6 bases; nucleotides not matched to a gene: 8. The V gene's germline CDR1 is SGHAT and CDR2 FQNNGV. The CDR3 loop reads CASSPRQGRAGELFF. In nucleotides, the CDR3 is TGTGCCAGCAGCCCACGACAGGGGCGGGCCGGGGAGCTGTTTTTT.

The J gene is TRBJ2-2, the V gene TRBV10-3; D remains unclear. The CDR3 runs to 17 residues. The germline V and J ends were trimmed by 8 bases and 2 bases, with 21 bases remaining between them. CDR1 and CDR2 (germline): ENHRY, SYGVKD. In DNA, the CDR3 is TGTGCCATCTCGCTCGAGAAAGGGAAAATAAACACCGGGGAGCTGTTTTTT. Translating gives CAISLEKGKINTGELFF.

The rearrangement joins TRBV30 to TRBJ2-3; D is ambiguous. Trimming cost V 3 bases and J 2 bases, with 18 bases left between them. Germline assignment: CDR1 GTSNPN and CDR2 SVGIG (reference sequence). This CDR3 is 16 amino acids long. CDR3 region: CAWSPSDRTITDTQYF. The DNA for the CDR3 is TGTGCCTGGAGCCCCTCCGACCGTACGATCACAGATACGCAGTATTTT.

The chain carries TRBV20-1 and TRBJ1-1, with D possibly TRBD1 on 5 matching bases. The V end was cut by 2 bases, the J end by 5 bases, with 15 bases between. CDR1 is DFQATT and CDR2 is SNEGSKA in the germline V gene (reference sequence). The CDR3 spans 14 residues. This chain's CDR3 is CSARSPDIYTEAFF. The DNA of the CDR3 is TGCAGTGCTAGATCTCCGGACATTTATACTGAAGCTTTCTTT.

V is TRBV19 and J is TRBJ1-1; tentative D call: TRBD1 (6 bases). CDR1 and CDR2 from the germline V gene are LNHDA and SQIVND (reference sequence). Trimming left V 7 bases short and J 3 bases short, with 15 bases between. This CDR3 region has 14 residues. The CDR3 sequence is CASNIEGVYTEAFF. The CDR3 DNA sequence: TGTGCCAGTAACATCGAGGGGGTATACACTGAAGCTTTCTTT.

The rearrangement links TRBV5-4 to TRBJ2-5; 11 positions match TRBD2. Germline values: CDR1 SGHNT, CDR2 YYREEE (reference sequence). This CDR3 region has 17 residues. V shed 0 bases, J shed 5 bases, and the junction held 9 bases outside the gene matches. CDR3 coding DNA: TGTGCCAGCAGCTTGGGTCTTGGGACTAGCGGACGGGAGACCCAGTACTTC. Its translation: CASSLGLGTSGRETQYF.

The V call is TRBV5-1, the J call TRBJ2-1, with TRBD2 identical over 10 bases. The ends lost 2 bases at V and 7 bases at J; junction bases unmatched: 9. Germline loops: CDR1 SGHRS, CDR2 YFSETQ. The CDR3 length is 16 residues. The CDR3 DNA reads as TGCGCCAGCAGCTTCTTCAGAGCGGGAGGGCGAAATGAGCAGTTCTTC. Protein sequence: CASSFFRAGGRNEQFF.

The chain employs TRBV6-2 or TRBV6-3 and TRBJ2-5, with 8 bases fitting TRBD1. V trimming: 7 bases; J trimming: 4 bases; junction bases outside the gene matches: 5. This CDR3 is 13 amino acids long. CDR1 and CDR2 (germline): MNHEY, SVGEGT. In DNA form, the CDR3 reads TGTGCCAGCACCCCAACAGGGGGAGAGACCCAGTACTTC. Its protein product is CASTPTGGETQYF.

The genes are TRBV14 and TRBJ1-1; tentative D call: TRBD1 (5 bases). The CDR3 is 16 residues long. Germline-derived CDR1 and CDR2 are SGHDN and FVKESK. V was cut by 3 bases and J by 4 bases, with 18 bases left in between. CDR3 DNA: TGTGCCAGCAGCCACTTAGAGCGTCGAAGGGGCACTGAAGCTTTCTTT. Protein product: CASSHLERRRGTEAFF.